Listed below are T cell receptor beta chains from one sample, sequenced in a study of shared T cell receptors in the human thymus. The method was immunoSEQ multiplex PCR; TCRdb's version includes in-frame clones alone and lacks a portion of them. The repertoire has roughly 710,000 clones, 80% to 90% of them found once; the top ten carry more than 0.008%. These data were also reused for a study on human thymus T cells.

The sequencing sample was made of thymocytes. These receptors were obtained from a girl under three years old with a congenital heart defect. Both conserved end residues are part of each CDR3. The order of the fields is J gene, V gene, clone size, D gene, CDR3 protein, CDR3 DNA. A D gene is named only where the DNA matches it firmly. The listing skips clone size in some rows; elsewhere it reads once, few, many or a size class.

TRBJ1-1,TRBV5-1,.,.,CASSCKQGLSTEAFF,TGCGCCAGCAGTTGTAAACAGGGCTTATCCACTGAAGCTTTCTTT
TRBJ1-5,TRBV18,.,.,CASSPPGEGNQPQHF,TGTGCCAGCTCACCACCGGGGGAGGGCAATCAGCCCCAGCATTTT
TRBJ2-5,TRBV6-1,.,TRBD1,CASSEQIPDREPYQETQYF,TGTGCCAGCAGTGAACAGATTCCGGACAGGGAACCGTACCAAGAGACCCAGTACTTC
TRBJ2-1,TRBV6-6,.,.,CASTSTALEQFF,TGTGCCAGCACATCGACAGCCCTGGAGCAGTTCTTC
TRBJ2-7,TRBV2,.,TRBD1,CASSEVKDRGTISYEQYF,TGTGCCAGCAGTGAAGTGAAGGACAGGGGGACGATTTCCTACGAGCAGTACTTC
TRBJ1-1,TRBV9,.,TRBD1,CASSPQTGLAFF,TGTGCCAGCAGCCCACAGACAGGGTTAGCTTTCTTT
TRBJ2-7,TRBV30,.,.,CAWIPDGVGTYEQYF,TGTGCCTGGATCCCCGACGGGGTGGGGACCTACGAGCAGTACTTC
TRBJ1-2,TRBV1,.,.,CTSSQEGDRDHKDYGYTF,TGCACCAGCAGCCAAGAGGGAGACAGGGACCACAAAGACTATGGCTACACCTTC
TRBJ2-5,TRBV6-1,.,.,CASSRDNQETQYF,TGTGCCAGCAGTAGGGACAACCAAGAGACCCAGTACTTC
TRBJ2-2,TRBV29-1,.,.,CSAQGLAGELFF,TGCAGCGCCCAGGGGTTGGCCGGGGAGCTGTTTTTT
TRBJ2-3,TRBV6-6,.,.,CASKSPKDTQYF,TGTGCCAGCAAGAGTCCTAAAGATACGCAGTATTTT
TRBJ1-2,TRBV6-4,.,TRBD1,CASRLPGGTNYGYTF,TGTGCCAGCAGGCTTCCAGGGGGCACTAACTATGGCTACACCTTC
TRBJ2-1,TRBV9,.,.,CASSVGGDYNEQFF,TGTGCCAGCAGCGTTGGAGGGGACTACAATGAGCAGTTCTTC
TRBJ1-2,TRBV28,.,.,CASSFPRVPDNYGYTF,TGTGCCAGCAGTTTCCCCCGGGTCCCGGATAACTATGGCTACACCTTC
TRBJ1-5,TRBV25-1,once,.,CASSDLDSLGWPQHF,TGTGCCAGCAGTGATCTTGACAGTCTGGGATGGCCCCAGCATTTT
TRBJ2-7,TRBV10-2,.,.,CASSERSGSYEQYF,TGCGCCAGCAGTGAACGTTCAGGCTCCTACGAGCAGTACTTC
TRBJ2-3,TRBV11-2,.,.,CASSLASQGNVSVGKTQYF,TGTGCCAGCAGCTTAGCATCCCAGGGAAATGTGAGTGTGGGGAAGACGCAGTATTTT
TRBJ2-7,TRBV4-1,.,TRBD1,CASSQVGTGVYEQYF,TGCGCCAGCAGCCAAGTGGGCACAGGGGTCTACGAGCAGTACTTC
TRBJ1-6,TRBV5-5,.,TRBD1,CASSRTGSSYNSPLHF,TGTGCCAGCAGTCGGACAGGGAGCTCCTATAATTCACCCCTCCACTTT
TRBJ1-4,TRBV28,once,.,CASSPKTATNEKLFF,TGTGCCAGCAGTCCAAAGACAGCAACTAATGAAAAACTGTTTTTT
TRBJ1-1,TRBV6-6,.,.,CASFSFSGNTEAFF,TGTGCCAGCTTCAGTTTCTCAGGGAACACTGAAGCTTTCTTT
TRBJ2-3,TRBV5-4,.,.,CAGSQTAGVPDTQYF,TGTGCCGGCAGCCAAACGGCCGGGGTACCAGATACGCAGTATTTT
TRBJ2-3,TRBV4-1,.,TRBD1,CASSYKRDKQGAVDTQYF,TGCGCCAGCAGCTACAAAAGAGATAAACAGGGGGCCGTAGATACGCAGTATTTT
TRBJ2-7,TRBV28,.,.,CASSLDSYYEQYF,TGTGCCAGCAGCCTGGACAGCTACTACGAGCAGTACTTC
TRBJ2-7,TRBV4-3,.,TRBD2,CASSQDRLAGAGGEQYF,TGCGCCAGCAGCCAAGATCGACTAGCGGGGGCCGGGGGCGAGCAGTACTTC
TRBJ1-2,TRBV4-1,.,TRBD1,CASSHRDRLYGYTF,TGCGCCAGCAGCCACCGGGACAGACTTTATGGCTACACCTTC
TRBJ2-7,TRBV5-4,.,TRBD1,CASSTGTARLGEQYF,TGTGCCAGCAGCACCGGGACAGCTAGATTGGGGGAGCAGTACTTC
TRBJ2-1,TRBV5-4,.,TRBD2,CASSQTSGGAYNEQFF,TGTGCCAGCAGCCAAACTAGCGGGGGGGCCTACAATGAGCAGTTCTTC
TRBJ2-5,TRBV9,.,TRBD1,CASSARDRGSETQYF,TGTGCCAGCAGCGCCCGGGACAGGGGTTCAGAGACCCAGTACTTC
TRBJ2-5,TRBV4-2,.,TRBD1,CASSQGQIETQYF,TGTGCCAGCAGCCAGGGACAGATCGAGACCCAGTACTTC
TRBJ1-2,TRBV28,.,.,CASSSGSPFYGYTF,TGTGCCAGCAGTTCAGGGTCGCCTTTTTACGGCTACACCTTC
TRBJ1-4,TRBV4-3,.,.,CASSQGGTNEKLFF,TGCGCCAGCAGCCAAGGGGGCACTAATGAAAAACTGTTTTTT
TRBJ1-2,TRBV28,once,TRBD1,CASTNVRGQGAERGYTF,TGTGCCAGCACCAACGTTAGGGGGCAGGGGGCTGAGAGGGGCTACACCTTC
TRBJ2-7,TRBV23-1,.,.,CASSQSSQSSPSSYEQYF,TGCGCCAGCAGTCAATCGTCACAGTCCTCCCCGAGCTCCTACGAGCAGTACTTC
TRBJ1-2,TRBV7-2,.,.,CASSLGQGRGVPF,TGTGCCAGCAGCTTAGGACAAGGCCGGGGGGTGCCCTTC
TRBJ1-2,TRBV7-9,.,TRBD1,CASSLDRSSGQGTNYGYTF,TGTGCCAGCAGCTTAGACCGAAGCTCCGGACAGGGGACTAACTATGGCTACACCTTC
TRBJ1-2,TRBV9,.,.,CASSVYNYPPDGNYGYTF,TGTGCCAGCAGCGTCTACAACTACCCCCCAGACGGTAACTATGGCTACACCTTC
TRBJ2-2,TRBV7-9,once,.,CASSFPLDLRELFF,TGTGCCAGCAGCTTTCCCCTAGATTTACGGGAGCTGTTTTTT
TRBJ1-2,TRBV29-1,.,TRBD1,CSVAPGQGNYGYTF,TGCAGCGTCGCTCCGGGACAGGGCAACTATGGCTACACCTTC
TRBJ1-6,TRBV6-5,.,.,CASSYWASSYNSPLHF,TGTGCCAGCAGTTACTGGGCCAGCTCCTATAATTCACCCCTCCACTTT
TRBJ1-2,TRBV4-3,.,.,CASSQDPRISVRQGGYTF,TGCGCCAGCAGCCAAGATCCGAGGATTTCTGTGCGCCAAGGTGGCTACACCTTC